The 9 T cell receptor beta chains presented below share a single source sample, sequenced in a study of PD-L1 blockade in urothelial cancer. Assay: immunoSEQ multiplex PCR; the TCRdb copy retains only in-frame clones and omits some. There are some 53,000 clones in the sample; around 79% occur only once, and about 4.1% lies in the top ten. Indicated time point: pretreatment peripheral blood. Sequences were derived from PBMCs, sampled around atezolizumab (anti-PD-L1) treatment. The origin of the receptors is a man in his sixties or seventies with urothelial cancer.

The V call is TRBV5-1, the J call TRBJ2-3; 14 bases match TRBD2. From germline, CDR1 is SGHRS and CDR2 YFSETQ. V gave up 4 bases and J gave up 2 bases; unmatched junction bases: 3. This CDR3 comprises 16 residues. The CDR3 loop is CASSGGLAGDTDTQYF. CDR3 DNA sequence: TGCGCCAGCAGCGGGGGACTAGCGGGGGACACAGATACGCAGTATTTT.

This clone was observed once. The CDR3 reads CASSARTGSYEQYF. In nucleotides, the CDR3 is TGTGCCAGCAGCGCTCGGACAGGCTCCTACGAGCAGTACTTC. The genes are TRBV5-5 and TRBJ2-7; 7 bases line up with TRBD1. CDR1 is SGHKS and CDR2 is YYEKEE in the germline V gene (reference sequence). The CDR3 runs to 14 residues. V dropped 4 bases and J dropped 0; count of bases not matched to a gene: 4.

The chain links TRBV12-5 to TRBJ2-7, with TRBD1 as a possible D gene (6 bases). With 5 bases removed from V and 2 bases from J, the gap between germline ends came to 10 bases. Per germline, CDR1 LGHNT and CDR2 FRNRAP. The CDR3 has 13 amino acids. This chain's CDR3 is CASGTGQTYEQYF. In nucleotides, the CDR3 is TGTGCTAGTGGTACGGGACAAACCTACGAGCAGTACTTC.

Only one count was recorded for this clone. The chain carries TRBV19 and TRBJ2-2; D might be TRBD2 (5 bases). The CDR3 is 14 amino acids. In germline, CDR1 is LNHDA, CDR2 SQIVND (reference sequence). V was clipped by 6 bases and J by 1 base, with 9 bases between them. As DNA, the CDR3 is TGTGCCAGTAGATTGCGGGTGAACACCGGGGAGCTGTTTTTT. It yields the protein CASRLRVNTGELFF. Drawing the rest from reference TRBV19 and TRBJ2-2, the complete variable domain is DGGITQSPKYLFRKEGQNVTLSCEQNLNHDAMYWYRQDPGQGLRLIYYSQIVNDFQKGDIAEGYSVSREKKESFPLTVTSAQKNPTAFYLCASRLRVNTGELFFGEGSRLTVL.

The chain links TRBV9 to TRBJ1-3, with 7 positions matching TRBD1. This CDR3 has 16 amino acids. Trimming took 3 bases from V and 0 from J; bases not matched to a gene: 6. The germline gives CDR1 SGDLS, CDR2 YYNGEE. For the CDR3, the DNA is TGTGCCAGCAGCGAGGGGGGACAGTTCTCTGGAAACACCATATATTTT. It codes for CASSEGGQFSGNTIYF.

The chain links TRBV5-5 to TRBJ2-5, with 9 bases identical to TRBD2. The trim removed 2 bases at V and 2 bases at J, leaving 7 bases unmatched. The germline gives CDR1 SGHKS, CDR2 YYEKEE (reference sequence). The CDR3 runs 16 residues. CDR3 sequence: CASSFGFLAGQETQYF. The CDR3 coding sequence is TGTGCCAGCAGCTTCGGTTTTCTAGCGGGGCAAGAGACCCAGTACTTC.

The chain links TRBV11-2 to TRBJ1-2; D perhaps matches TRBD1 (5 bases). Germline lookup yields CDR1 SGHAT and CDR2 FQNNGV. The CDR3 is 14 residues long. Trimming took off 1 base at V and 7 bases at J, with 13 bases between the two ends. CDR3 nucleotides: TGTGCCAGCAGCTTAGCGACAGCCCTCGGTGGCTACACCTTC. This translates into CASSLATALGGYTF.

This chain uses TRBV5-1 with TRBJ2-3; the match to TRBD1 covers 7 bases. There are 15 residues in the CDR3. The V gene's germline CDR1 is SGHRS and CDR2 YFSETQ. V was clipped by 1 base and J by 2 bases; unmatched bases: 4. CDR3 sequence reads: CASSLTGDDTDTQYF. The DNA of the CDR3 is TGCGCCAGCAGCTTGACAGGGGACGACACAGATACGCAGTATTTT.

The chain uses TRBV5-1 and TRBJ2-7; 8 bases line up with TRBD1. The CDR3 has 15 amino acids. CDR1 is SGHRS, CDR2 YFSETQ, per germline. V was clipped by 0 bases and J by 6 bases; unmatched bases: 8. CDR3 residues: CASSLGDRSSGEQYF. The DNA of the CDR3 is TGCGCCAGCAGCTTGGGGGACAGGTCTAGTGGCGAGCAGTACTTC.